This is a list of T cell receptor beta chains from one sample in a study of T cells after yellow fever vaccination. TCRdb re-called the 5' RACE reads through MiXCR, storing one row per CDR3 protein. The profile shows about 630,000 distinct CDR3 sequences, 9% to 15% of them singletons. Material: PBMCs, obtained on the day of the yellow fever booster vaccination. These TCRs come from a young man who received the YFV17D yellow fever vaccine. Both conserved end residues are part of each CDR3. The order of the fields is V gene, J gene, clone size, CDR3 protein. Only part of the rows carry a size: once, few, many, or a class if the clone is expanded.

TRBV6-6	TRBJ1-1	many	CASSYSVNTEAFF
TRBV12-3/TRBV12-4	TRBJ2-1	.	CTSSYTGYYNEEFF
TRBV7-9	TRBJ1-1	.	CASSRDRSPEAFF
TRBV20-1	TRBJ1-1	.	CSAEFQGGGTEAFF
TRBV10-3	TRBJ2-7	.	CAISAGTSGNEQYF
TRBV7-9	TRBJ2-3	many	CASSSIAGGSTDTQYF
TRBV9	TRBJ2-7	few	CASSPQVAGGYEQYF
TRBV7-3	TRBJ2-3	few	CASSLIAGGPADTQYF
TRBV27	TRBJ2-1	.	CASGGRSYNEQFF
TRBV20-1	TRBJ2-2	few	CSARESGAHTGELFF
TRBV13	TRBJ2-7	.	CASSHSLGPYEQYF
TRBV20-1	TRBJ2-7	.	CSTGTLGTYEQYF
TRBV3-1	TRBJ2-1	.	CASSQDMGLLSVEQFF
TRBV6-5	TRBJ2-7	few	CASSYSGETDYEQYF
TRBV20-1	TRBJ2-1	many	CSARALAGYNEQFF
TRBV28	TRBJ2-7	many	CASSGYEQYF
TRBV24-1	TRBJ2-5	.	CATSDAGQGGGETQYF
TRBV6-1	TRBJ2-7	.	CASSKLPGQGNYEQYF
TRBV14	TRBJ1-6	.	CASSQADRLISPLHF
TRBV18	TRBJ2-1	few	CASSPRTGFGEQFF
TRBV6-5	TRBJ1-1	.	CASSRSEAFF
TRBV18	TRBJ2-6	few	CASSRQREAGANVLTF
TRBV5-6	TRBJ2-1	.	CASSFQDEQFF
TRBV7-2	TRBJ2-5	few	CASSLAWGLSVGTQYF
TRBV5-1	TRBJ1-1	few	CASSLQHPGTEAFF
TRBV6-5	TRBJ2-2	.	CASSYFPGPTGELFF
TRBV5-1	TRBJ2-1	many	CASSPTGTSGSAEQFF
TRBV18	TRBJ2-2	.	CASSPWGQTNTGELFF
TRBV10-3	TRBJ2-3	.	CAISEGVLADTQYF
TRBV20-1	TRBJ2-7	few	CSASNRGLYEQYF
TRBV19	TRBJ1-2	.	CASFGPDNPLDNYGYTF
TRBV29-1	TRBJ2-1	few	CSPQTLTGTTMNEQFF